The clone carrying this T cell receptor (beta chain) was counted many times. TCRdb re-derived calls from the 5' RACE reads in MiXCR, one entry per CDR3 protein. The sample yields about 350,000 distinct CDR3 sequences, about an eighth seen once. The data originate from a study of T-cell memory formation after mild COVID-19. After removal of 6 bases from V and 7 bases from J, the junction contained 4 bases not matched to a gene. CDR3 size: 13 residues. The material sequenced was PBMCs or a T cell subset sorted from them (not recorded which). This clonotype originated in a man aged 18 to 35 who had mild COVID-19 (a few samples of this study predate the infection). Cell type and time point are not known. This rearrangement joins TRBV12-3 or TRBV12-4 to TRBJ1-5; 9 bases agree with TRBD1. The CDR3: CASRGQGGQPQHF. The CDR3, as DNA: TGTGCCAGCAGGGGACAGGGCGGACAGCCCCAGCATTTT.